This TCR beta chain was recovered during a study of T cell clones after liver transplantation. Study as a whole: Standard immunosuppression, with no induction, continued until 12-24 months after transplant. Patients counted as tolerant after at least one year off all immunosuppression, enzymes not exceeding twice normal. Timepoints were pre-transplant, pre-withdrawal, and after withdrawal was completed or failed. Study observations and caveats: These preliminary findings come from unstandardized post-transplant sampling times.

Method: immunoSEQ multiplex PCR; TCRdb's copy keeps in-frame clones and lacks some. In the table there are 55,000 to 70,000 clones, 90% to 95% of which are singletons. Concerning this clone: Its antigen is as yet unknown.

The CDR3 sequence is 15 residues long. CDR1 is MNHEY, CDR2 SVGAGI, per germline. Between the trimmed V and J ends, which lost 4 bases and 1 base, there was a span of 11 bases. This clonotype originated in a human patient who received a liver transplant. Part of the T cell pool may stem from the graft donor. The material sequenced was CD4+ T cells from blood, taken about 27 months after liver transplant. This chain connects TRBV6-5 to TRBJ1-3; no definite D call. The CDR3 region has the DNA TGTGCCAGCAGTTCGCACCCAGAGTCTGGAAACACCATATATTTT. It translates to CASSSHPESGNTIYF.